What follows are 10 T cell receptor beta chains derived from one specimen sequenced in a study of blood T cell repertoires in COVID-19. Data came from immunoSEQ multiplex PCR; TCRdb stores just in-frame clones and leaves some out. Among 20,000 or so clones, about nine tenths were seen once, and the ten largest hold 11%. Sequenced sample: peripheral blood. The source of these receptors is a human donor in a cohort sampled during active COVID-19.

The chain joins TRBV12-5 to TRBJ2-5; 13 bases map to TRBD2. After removal of 5 bases from V and 2 bases from J, the junction contained 17 bases not matched to a gene. Germline V lookup: CDR1 LGHNT, CDR2 FRNRAP. The length of the CDR3 is 20 residues. The CDR3 protein is CASGRTIIGLAGEFQETQYF. The CDR3 DNA follows: TGTGCTAGTGGTCGAACGATTATCGGACTAGCGGGGGAATTTCAAGAGACCCAGTACTTC.

This rearrangement joins TRBV10-1 to TRBJ2-5; the D gene is possibly TRBD2 (5 bases). V lost 0 bases, J lost 2 bases, and 7 bases lay in between. In germline, CDR1 is WNHNN, CDR2 SYGVQD (reference sequence). The CDR3 loop spans 14 amino acids. CDR3 region: CASSESRGQETQYF. Written as DNA, the CDR3 is TGCGCCAGCAGTGAGTCCCGGGGTCAAGAGACCCAGTACTTC.

The rearrangement uses TRBV9 and TRBJ2-1, with 9 bases that match TRBD1. Germline V CDR1 and CDR2: SGDLS, YYNGEE. The CDR3 loop spans 15 amino acids. With 4 bases clipped from V and 4 bases from J, the junction kept 6 bases outside the gene matches. CDR3 in amino acids: CASSSGQGRYNEQFF. For the CDR3, the DNA is TGTGCCAGCAGCTCTGGACAGGGGCGTTACAATGAGCAGTTCTTC. The variable domain in full, with the rest retrieved from reference TRBV9 and TRBJ2-1, is DSGVTQTPKHLITATGQRVTLRCSPRSGDLSVYWYQQSLDQGLQFLIQYYNGEERAKGNILERFSAQQFPDLHSELNLSSLELGDSALYFCASSSGQGRYNEQFFGPGTRLTVL.

This chain uses TRBV7-3 with TRBJ2-1; 7 bases fit TRBD2. CDR3 size: 17 residues. V gave up 1 base and J gave up 1 base; unmatched junction bases: 7. Germline values: CDR1 SGHTA, CDR2 FQGTGA. CDR3 DNA: TGTGCCAGCAGCTTAATGCCCGGGGGGAGTTCCTACAATGAGCAGTTCTTC. It encodes CASSLMPGGSSYNEQFF.

This chain connects TRBV27 to TRBJ1-6; 7 bases match TRBD1. The CDR3 has 17 residues. The ends lost 5 bases at V and 7 bases at J; junction bases unmatched: 14. CDR1 is MNHEY and CDR2 is SMNVEV in the germline V gene (reference sequence). CDR3 in amino acids: CASSLYPPDRVNSPLHF. The CDR3 region has the DNA TGTGCCAGCAGTCTATACCCACCCGACAGGGTAAATTCACCCCTCCACTTT.

The chain has TRBV4-1 and TRBJ1-1; D unresolved. This CDR3 has 14 amino acids. Germline-derived CDR1 and CDR2 are MGHRA and YSYEKL. V was pared by 4 bases and J by 1 base, with 10 bases between. The CDR3 is CASSPNPGNTEAFF. CDR3 DNA: TGCGCCAGCAGCCCAAACCCGGGGAACACTGAAGCTTTCTTT.

The rearrangement joins TRBV27 to TRBJ1-1; TRBD1 agrees at 7 bases. CDR3 size: 13 residues. CDR1 and CDR2 from the germline V gene are MNHEY and SMNVEV (reference sequence). After removal of 5 bases from V and 13 bases from J, the junction contained 13 bases not matched to a gene. This CDR3 reads CASSRGRQGMVFF. The CDR3 DNA is TGTGCCAGCAGTCGGGGGCGACAGGGTATGGTTTTCTTT.

V is TRBV10-1 and J is TRBJ2-7; possible D gene TRBD2, 5 bases. Germline CDR1 WNHNN, CDR2 SYGVQD (reference sequence). The CDR3 extends over 15 amino acids. V dropped 4 bases and J dropped 3 bases, with 16 bases sitting between them. The CDR3 sequence: CASSVSGDGGYEQYF. Written as DNA, the CDR3 is TGCGCCAGCAGTGTGTCAGGAGACGGAGGCTACGAGCAGTACTTC.

The gene calls are TRBV5-1 and TRBJ1-1; 7 nucleotides match TRBD1. CDR1 is SGHRS, CDR2 YFSETQ, per germline. The CDR3 extends over 14 amino acids. J gave up 1 base and V 1 base, and 1 base lay outside the gene matches. Written as DNA, the CDR3 is TGCGCCAGCAGCTTGACAGGGGAGAACACTGAAGCTTTCTTT. Translating gives CASSLTGENTEAFF.

This chain joins TRBV19 and TRBJ2-7, with 7 bases fitting TRBD2. The V segment lost 1 base and the J segment 0 bases; nucleotides outside the gene matches: 9. The CDR3 has 17 residues. Germline CDR1 is LNHDA and CDR2 is SQIVND (reference sequence). The CDR3 spells CASSIAGPSGLSYEQYF. CDR3 in DNA: TGTGCCAGTAGTATAGCAGGCCCTAGCGGACTCTCCTACGAGCAGTACTTC.